The T cell receptor beta chain described here comes from a study of CD4 T cells in relation to SARS-CoV-2 and coronaviruses. Overall study context: TCR beta CDR3s were sequenced after roughly ten-day antigen culture of PBMCs. Whole-study results and caveats: Crossreactivity was assessed only for spike protein, not other viral proteins.

Turning to this clone: Its matching antigen is unknown.

The repertoire was sequenced with immunoSEQ multiplex PCR; TCRdb's copy has only in-frame clones and lacks some. In the table there are about 21,000 clones, 76% of which are singletons. The unexposed donors gave CD4+ T cells in about 2011-2018, prior to COVID-19. After about 10 days of culture, CD4+ T cells were isolated. Cells permitting, SARS-CoV-2 S/N and four cold-coronavirus spikes were tested on unexposed-donor CD4+ T cells. The specimen was CD4+ T cells from PBMCs, cultured in vitro. This clonotype was obtained from a human donor in good health.

The CDR3 loop reads CASSLTSGAQETQYF. CDR3 DNA: TGTGCCAGTAGTTTAACTAGCGGGGCCCAAGAGACCCAGTACTTC. The gene calls are TRBV19 and TRBJ2-5, with 10 nucleotides matching TRBD2. Germline CDR1 reads LNHDA; CDR2 reads SQIVND (reference sequence). The trim removed 5 bases at V and 1 base at J, leaving 4 bases unmatched. This CDR3 contains 15 residues.